These 29 T cell receptor beta chains share one sample of origin, sequenced in a study of T cell repertoires in cytomegalovirus infection (dated by TCRdb to between 2018 and 2021). Sample treatment or condition, as interpreted from the label and publication: in vitro stimulation with specific CMV peptide epitopes to enrich CMV-specific T cells. These reads were obtained on an Illumina HiSeq 1500. TCRdb passed the public sequencing reads through fastp at Q25 and MiXCR, retaining productive beta sequences. Duplicate CDR3 protein sequences are folded into a single record with the most common DNA and genes. This sample is represented by about 890,000 distinct CDR3 sequences; 25% to 40% of them were singletons. The top ten clones comprise around 15% of the sample. For these TCRs, the target antigens are not known. The sequencing here drew on cultured CD8+ T cells from PBMCs, taken from culture after CMV antigen stimulation. Receptors originate from a human donor in good health (CMV status not recorded). Some clones in this sample may be carry-over from other donors' samples.

This clonotype was seen repeatedly, ten times or more. The J gene is TRBJ2-5, the V gene TRBV10-2, with D uncertain. The CDR3 extends over 12 amino acids. V was cut by 7 bases and J by 5 bases, with 11 bases left in between. In germline, CDR1 is WSHSY, CDR2 SAAADI. The CDR3 DNA reads as TGCGCCAGCACCTATCAGTTGGAGACCCAGTACTTC. Its translation is CASTYQLETQYF.

This chain uses TRBV7-9 with TRBJ2-7; weak D call: TRBD2 (5 bases). The CDR3 loop spans 14 amino acids. The germline V gene encodes CDR1 SEHNR and CDR2 FQNEAQ (reference sequence). V was clipped by 1 base and J by 3 bases, with 10 bases between them. CDR3 residues: CASSLGGRDYEQYF. CDR3 sequence (DNA): TGTGCCAGCAGCTTAGGTGGACGGGACTACGAGCAGTACTTC.

The V and J genes are TRBV24-1 and TRBJ2-1, with D unclear. The CDR3 extends over 13 amino acids. The V and J ends lost 1 base and 9 bases respectively, with 9 bases between them. Germline-derived CDR1 and CDR2 are KGHDR and SFDVKD. CDR3 sequence: CATSDFRLGEQFF. CDR3 in DNA: TGTGCCACCAGTGATTTTAGGTTAGGTGAGCAGTTCTTC.

The chain has TRBV27 and TRBJ1-2, with 8 nucleotides matching TRBD1. The CDR3 extends over 14 amino acids. Germline CDR1 reads MNHEY; CDR2 reads SMNVEV (reference sequence). The V gene end was trimmed by 2 bases and the J gene end by 6 bases; junction bases not matched to a gene: 5. The CDR3 loop reads CASSLVPGGNGYTF. CDR3 coding DNA: TGTGCCAGCAGTTTAGTGCCAGGGGGCAATGGCTACACCTTC.

For the CDR3, the DNA is TGTGCCAGCACCCCTACTTCTAGCACAGATACGCAGTATTTT. Translated: CASTPTSSTDTQYF. The chain combines TRBV12-3 or TRBV12-4 with TRBJ2-3; D is uncertain. V was shortened by 7 bases and J by 0 bases, with 11 bases between the two germline ends. This CDR3 is 14 amino acids long.

This chain uses TRBV19 with TRBJ2-1, with D possibly TRBD2 on 5 matching bases. Trimming took 5 bases from V and 7 from J, leaving 15 bases between them. Germline V gene sequence: CDR1 LNHDA, CDR2 SQIVND (reference sequence). This CDR3 comprises 14 residues. The CDR3 region has the DNA TGTGCCAGTAGTCGTAAGGCGGGCACTAATGAGCAGTTCTTC. This gives the protein CASSRKAGTNEQFF.

This clonotype appeared a few times. This rearrangement joins TRBV6-1 to TRBJ2-4, with 11 nucleotides matching TRBD2. The CDR3 is 18 amino acids. The junction had 10 bases not matched to a gene; V was cut back by 6 bases and J by 0 bases. The germline CDR1 and CDR2 sequences are MNHNS and SASEGT. Here the CDR3 reads CASRLTSGDLLAKNIQYF. In DNA, the CDR3 is TGTGCCAGCAGGCTGACTAGCGGGGACCTCTTAGCCAAAAACATTCAGTACTTC.

In its sample, this clonotype was seen many times. The V call is TRBV7-9, the J call TRBJ1-2; the D is unclear. CDR1 and CDR2 from the germline V gene are SEHNR and FQNEAQ (reference sequence). The CDR3 totals 14 residues. V dropped 1 base and J dropped 7 bases, with 13 bases sitting between them. The CDR3 bases are TGTGCCAGCAGCTTAGGATGGGAGGGAATTGGCTACACCTTC. It codes for CASSLGWEGIGYTF.

V is TRBV5-6 and J is TRBJ1-1; tentatively, D is TRBD1 (6 bases). The V and J ends lost 5 bases and 8 bases respectively, with 22 bases between them. The CDR3 totals 15 residues. Germline CDR1 reads SGHDT; CDR2 reads YYEEEE. Written as DNA, the CDR3 is TGTGCCAGCAGTCCCCGGGGGCCACAGGGAGGGGAAGCTTTCTTT. Encoded protein: CASSPRGPQGGEAFF.

The genes are TRBV12-3 or TRBV12-4 and TRBJ1-2; a possible D gene is TRBD1 (6 bases). V lost 6 bases and J lost 7, with 21 bases in between. The CDR3 has 15 amino acids. The DNA of the CDR3 is TGTGCCAGCAGCTTTTACAGGGTGGGAGAGGGTGGCTACACCTTC. Translating it yields CASSFYRVGEGGYTF.

This clonotype was counted many times. This rearrangement joins TRBV7-9 to TRBJ2-5; D might be TRBD1 or TRBD2, each matching 5 bases. Looked up from germline, CDR1 is SEHNR and CDR2 is FQNEAQ (reference sequence). Trimming left V 8 bases short and J 1 base short, with 11 bases between. CDR3 length equals 13 residues. The CDR3 region has the DNA TGTGCCAGCTCAGAGGGGTTCCAAGAGACCCAGTACTTC. Translating gives CASSEGFQETQYF.

Regarding this clonotype: A much larger clone is a single base away; this may be a read error. The gene calls are TRBV6-8 and TRBJ2-2; a weak D match, TRBD2 (7 bases). Germline CDR1 is MNHGY and CDR2 is SAAAGT. The CDR3 loop spans 18 amino acids. The CDR3 DNA reads as TGTGTCAGCAGTTACCCCCCTGAGGGGGGGCTAGCCACCGGGGAGCTGTTTTTT. This translates into CVSSYPPEGGLATGELFF.

On this clonotype itself: This may be a read error, as it is one base from a much larger clone. V and J are TRBV7-3 and TRBJ2-2; the D gene is possibly TRBD2 (5 bases). This CDR3 comprises 11 residues. The germline V gene has CDR1 SGHTA and CDR2 FQGTGA. The DNA of the CDR3 is TGTGCCAGCAGCTTAGCGTGGGAGCAGTTTTTT. This codes for CASSLAWEQFF.

V gene TRBV12-3 or TRBV12-4 combines with J gene TRBJ1-1, with 9 bases identical to TRBD1. The CDR3 runs 14 residues. V shed 3 bases and J 6 bases; nucleotides not matched to a gene: 5. This CDR3 is CASSLRQGESEAFF. In DNA, the CDR3 is TGTGCCAGCAGTTTGAGACAGGGGGAGTCTGAAGCTTTCTTT.

This clonotype was recorded once. The germline gene is not matched at one end of the junction; a read error may be the cause. V and J are TRBV7-2 and TRBJ2-5, with D tentatively TRBD2 (6 bases). The V gene's germline CDR1 is SGHTA and CDR2 FQGNSA. The CDR3 has 13 residues. CDR3 nucleotide sequence: TGTGTCAGCAGCTCCGGGGGTAGCGAGACCCAGTACTTC. Protein sequence: CVSSSGGSETQYF. Based on the CDR3 plus reference TRBV7-2 and TRBJ2-5, the full variable domain is GAGVSQSPSNKVTEKGKDVELRCDPISGHTALYWYRQSLGQGLEFLIYFQGNSAPDKSGLPSDRFSAERTGGSVSTLTIQRTQQEDSAVYLCVSSSGGSETQYFGPGTRLLVL.

As for this clonotype: This may stem from a read error, because a much larger clone lies one nucleotide away. In DNA, the CDR3 is TGTGCCAGCAGCTCATGGGCCTATGAGCAGTTCTTC. Residues: CASSSWAYEQFF. The gene calls are TRBV7-2 and TRBJ2-1; D is ambiguous. This CDR3 is built from 12 residues. V was shortened by 4 bases and J by 8 bases, with 9 bases between the two germline ends. Per germline, CDR1 SGHTA and CDR2 FQGNSA.

In its sample, this clonotype was seen a few times. The CDR3 region is CASSLMGNEAFF. The CDR3 nucleotides are TGTGCCAGCAGCTTAATGGGTAATGAAGCTTTCTTT. This chain links TRBV7-3 with TRBJ1-1, with D unresolved. The CDR3 sequence is 12 residues long. Germline V lookup: CDR1 SGHTA, CDR2 FQGTGA. V was trimmed by 1 base and J by 7 bases, leaving 7 bases between them.

Only a few counts were recorded for this clonotype. The CDR3 protein is CASSAYGQGSYNEQFF. In DNA, the CDR3 is TGCGCCAGCAGCGCATACGGACAGGGCTCCTACAATGAGCAGTTCTTC. The V call is TRBV5-1, the J call TRBJ2-1; TRBD1 matches at 8 bases. The trim removed 4 bases at V and 0 bases at J, leaving 6 bases unmatched. This CDR3 spans 16 amino acids. Germline CDR1 SGHRS, CDR2 YFSETQ.

This clonotype was picked up a small number of times. V is TRBV5-8 and J is TRBJ1-2; D uncertain. The V end was cut by 2 bases, the J end by 2 bases, with 10 bases between. This CDR3 spans 14 amino acids. Germline loops: CDR1 SGHTS, CDR2 YDEGEE. CDR3 residues: CASSFDYSNYGYTF. CDR3 bases: TGTGCCAGCAGCTTCGACTACTCAAACTATGGCTACACCTTC.

The chain links TRBV6-5 to TRBJ1-3; D remains unclear. Germline values: CDR1 MNHEY, CDR2 SVGAGI. This CDR3 spans 15 amino acids. Trimming removed 4 bases at V and 0 bases at J, with 10 bases between. CDR3 nucleotides: TGTGCCAGCAGTTCATCGGCAACCTCTGGAAACACCATATATTTT. This translates into CASSSSATSGNTIYF.

As to this clonotype: This clone may be a read error of a much larger clone one base away. The rearrangement joins TRBV7-4 to TRBJ1-1, with unresolved D. The germline V gene has CDR1 SGHVT and CDR2 SQSDAQ. The CDR3 runs to 16 residues. Trimming left V 5 bases short and J 5 bases short, with 21 bases between. The CDR3, as DNA: TGTGCCAGCAGCCTTACCGACCGCGTGACCAGAACTGAAGCTTTCTTT. Translating it yields CASSLTDRVTRTEAFF.

As regards this clonotype: An end of the junction does not agree with germline; a read error may underlie this. The chain's CDR3 is CASSFFGINQTQHF. The CDR3 DNA follows: TGTGCCAGCAGTTTTTTTGGTATCAATCAGACCCAGCATTTT. The rearrangement joins TRBV28 to TRBJ1-5; D is unclear. This CDR3 contains 14 residues. CDR1 and CDR2 (germline): MDHEN, SYDVKM.

The chain employs TRBV27 and TRBJ1-4, with D unresolved. The CDR3 is 13 amino acids. The germline gives CDR1 MNHEY, CDR2 SMNVEV (reference sequence). The V and J ends lost 8 bases and 6 bases respectively, with 13 bases between them. The CDR3 coding sequence is TGTGCCAGCCGTACGTCGATAGATGAAAAACTGTTTTTT. The encoded protein is CASRTSIDEKLFF.

The rearrangement uses TRBV28 and TRBJ2-1; the match to TRBD1 covers 8 bases. Germline V lookup: CDR1 MDHEN, CDR2 SYDVKM. This CDR3 has 13 residues. J was trimmed by 8 bases and V by 5 bases; bases with no gene match: 5. CDR3 protein: CASSPYRGDEQFF. CDR3 in DNA: TGTGCCAGCAGTCCCTACAGGGGGGATGAGCAGTTCTTC.

The chain is built from TRBV9 and TRBJ1-2; 10 bases are shared with TRBD1. The V segment lost 2 bases and the J segment 6 bases; nucleotides outside the gene matches: 13. The CDR3 loop spans 17 amino acids. CDR1 SGDLS and CDR2 YYNGEE come from the germline V gene. The CDR3 coding sequence is TGTGCCAGCAGCGTTCCGTTGGAGACAGGGGGCACGAATGGCTACACCTTC. As protein: CASSVPLETGGTNGYTF.

This clonotype was counted only a few times. The rearrangement links TRBV28 to TRBJ1-5; TRBD1 might be the D (6 bases). This CDR3 is built from 15 residues. Germline CDR1 and CDR2: MDHEN and SYDVKM. V was clipped by 6 bases and J by 7 bases, with 19 bases between them. In nucleotides, the CDR3 is TGTGCCAGCAGCCCCGACGGGGGCGCCCGGCAGCCCCAGCATTTT. This codes for CASSPDGGARQPQHF.

This clonotype has just a few counts. The CDR3 DNA reads as TGTGCCAGCAGCTTAGTTACAGGGGGTGGGTATGGCTACACCTTC. This codes for CASSLVTGGGYGYTF. The genes are TRBV7-2 and TRBJ1-2, with 8 positions matching TRBD1. J gave up 5 bases and V 1 base, and 6 bases lay outside the gene matches. The CDR3 is made up of 15 amino acids. Germline lookup yields CDR1 SGHTA and CDR2 FQGNSA.

Ten or more counts support this clonotype. The chain links TRBV6-1 to TRBJ1-5; 7 bases map to TRBD1. V trimming: 8 bases; J trimming: 0 bases; junction bases outside the gene matches: 7. Germline V gene data show CDR1 as MNHNS and CDR2 as SASEGT. The CDR3 extends over 15 amino acids. The CDR3: CASRDRVYSNQPQHF. CDR3 sequence (DNA): TGTGCCAGCCGCGACAGGGTATATAGCAATCAGCCCCAGCATTTT.

This chain joins TRBV4-3 and TRBJ1-1; D is uncertain. There are 15 residues in the CDR3. The ends were cut back, 0 bases at V and 1 base at J, with 9 bases in the middle. From germline, CDR1 is LGHNA and CDR2 YSLEER. The CDR3 sequence: CASSQDRAPNTEAFF. For the CDR3, the DNA is TGCGCCAGCAGCCAAGATCGGGCCCCGAACACTGAAGCTTTCTTT.